These 14 T cell receptor beta chains were sequenced from one sample in a study of CD8 T cells in Susac syndrome. Reverse transcription of about 0.45 to 1 ug RNA was performed with random hexamers. MiXCR, applied by TCRdb to the immunoSEQ multiplex PCR reads, yields one record per CDR3 protein. The sample lists 150,000 or so distinct CDR3 sequences, around 94% occurring once. Source material: CD4+ T cells from PBMCs. The receptor set was obtained from a human donor in good health.

The chain carries TRBV29-1 and TRBJ1-2; D gene ambiguous. In germline, CDR1 is SQVTM, CDR2 ANQGSEA. This CDR3 has 14 amino acids. V was clipped by 5 bases and J by 2 bases, with 15 bases between them. CDR3 loop: CSVWTGRENYGYTF. DNA for the CDR3: TGCAGCGTTTGGACCGGACGGGAGAACTATGGCTACACCTTC.

This chain uses TRBV27 with TRBJ2-5; no reliable D call. Trimming took off 8 bases at V and 10 bases at J, with 5 bases between the two ends. The germline V gene encodes CDR1 MNHEY and CDR2 SMNVEV (reference sequence). The length of the CDR3 is 8 residues. The CDR3 coding sequence is TGTGCCAGCGAAGTCCAGTACTTC. This gives the protein CASEVQYF.

The V call is TRBV6-5, the J call TRBJ2-6; the D gene is possibly TRBD1 (5 bases). The V and J ends lost 0 bases and 1 base respectively, with 13 bases between them. In germline, CDR1 is MNHEY, CDR2 SVGAGI. The CDR3 has 18 amino acids. The CDR3 nucleotides read TGTGCCAGCAGTTACTCACGAGTAGGGGCGTCTGGGGCCAACGTCCTGACTTTC. This translates into CASSYSRVGASGANVLTF.

V is TRBV2 and J is TRBJ2-2; weak D call: TRBD1 (6 bases). CDR3 size: 13 residues. Looked up from germline, CDR1 is SNHLY and CDR2 is FYNNEI. Trimming shortened V by 8 bases and J by 4 bases, and 11 bases separated the two germline ends. For the CDR3, the DNA is TGTGCCAGCGACACAGGGCCCACCGGGGAGCTGTTTTTT. It encodes CASDTGPTGELFF.

This chain connects TRBV20-1 to TRBJ2-5, with D unresolved. There are 12 residues in the CDR3. Trimming shortened V by 0 bases and J by 9 bases, and 11 bases separated the two germline ends. Germline V gene data show CDR1 as DFQATT and CDR2 as SNEGSKA (reference sequence). CDR3 sequence (DNA): TGCAGTGCTAGAGATGCTTGGGTCTCCCAGTACTTC. Translated, it gives CSARDAWVSQYF.

CDR3 in amino acids: CASSLGQGGSRTEAFF. The CDR3 region has the DNA TGTGCCAGCAGTCTTGGACAGGGGGGTTCGAGGACTGAAGCTTTCTTT. J is TRBJ1-1 and V is TRBV12-3 or TRBV12-4; TRBD1 aligns across 10 bases. There are 16 residues in the CDR3. Trimming at V came to 5 bases and at J to 5 bases, leaving 11 bases not matched to a gene.

The chain is built from TRBV4-3 and TRBJ2-7, with TRBD1 matching 9 bases. V dropped 1 base and J dropped 6; count of bases not matched to a gene: 7. The CDR3 extends over 15 amino acids. Germline-derived CDR1 and CDR2 are LGHNA and YSLEER. CDR3 sequence reads: CASSQAGQGIGEQYF. The CDR3, as DNA: TGCGCCAGCAGCCAAGCAGGACAGGGGATCGGCGAGCAGTACTTC.

V is TRBV13 and J is TRBJ2-2; D ambiguous. Germline lookup yields CDR1 PRHDT and CDR2 FYEKMQ (reference sequence). The CDR3 runs to 14 residues. V was clipped by 4 bases and J by 4 bases, with 10 bases between them. CDR3 residues: CASSYVASTGELFF. The CDR3 region has the DNA TGTGCCAGCAGCTACGTGGCTAGCACCGGGGAGCTGTTTTTT.

The CDR3, as DNA: TGCAGTGCTAGAGATCCGGGGGGCTATGGCTACACCTTC. As protein: CSARDPGGYGYTF. The rearrangement joins TRBV20-1 to TRBJ1-2; TRBD1 is a possible D gene (5 bases). The CDR3 spans 13 residues. Germline V gives CDR1 DFQATT, CDR2 SNEGSKA (reference sequence). Trimming stripped 0 bases from V and 4 bases from J, with 9 bases between.

The genes are TRBV11-2 and TRBJ2-3; 7 bases agree with TRBD1. The CDR3 spans 15 residues. V lost 5 bases and J lost 2; bases outside the gene matches: 7. In germline, CDR1 is SGHAT, CDR2 FQNNGV. CDR3 nucleotides: TGTGCCAGCAGCCACAGGGGAGCGACCACAGATACGCAGTATTTT. Encoded protein: CASSHRGATTDTQYF.

The gene calls are TRBV20-1 and TRBJ2-7, with 10 bases aligning to TRBD2. The CDR3 is 16 residues long. In germline, CDR1 is DFQATT, CDR2 SNEGSKA (reference sequence). V was pared by 3 bases and J by 3 bases, with 11 bases of the junction left unmatched. The CDR3 here is CSASPRLTSGYYEQYF. CDR3 DNA: TGCAGTGCTAGTCCTCGATTGACTAGCGGGTACTACGAGCAGTACTTC.

The chain carries TRBV29-1 and TRBJ1-5; 7 positions agree with TRBD1. After removal of 4 bases from V and 7 bases from J, the junction contained 7 bases not matched to a gene. The CDR3 has 13 residues. From germline, CDR1 is SQVTM and CDR2 ANQGSEA. The CDR3 loop reads CSVGQGEGQPQHF. The CDR3 nucleotides are TGCAGCGTTGGACAGGGAGAGGGACAGCCCCAGCATTTT.

The rearrangement links TRBV9 to TRBJ2-7, with D tentatively TRBD2 (7 bases). Trimming pared 4 bases from V and 4 bases from J, leaving 15 bases between. The CDR3 consists of 14 residues. Per germline, CDR1 SGDLS and CDR2 YYNGEE. The CDR3 DNA reads TGTGCCAGCAGCCCCAGAGGGGGGGGATACGAGCAGTACTTC. It specifies CASSPRGGGYEQYF.

This clonotype was observed once. The genes are TRBV9 and TRBJ1-6; D remains unclear. The CDR3 spans 13 residues. CDR1 and CDR2 (germline): SGDLS, YYNGEE. Trimming took 0 bases from V and 9 from J, leaving 7 bases between them. The CDR3, as DNA: TGTGCCAGCAGCGTAGGACCTGGTTCACCCCTCCACTTT. This gives the protein CASSVGPGSPLHF.